This T cell receptor (beta chain) was recovered during a study of PD-1 blockade in classical Hodgkin lymphoma (dated by TCRdb to the early 2020s). For the study in its entirety: Nivolumab dosing was 3 mg/kg intravenously every 2 weeks, continuing until either disease progression or unacceptable toxicity. The study used CyTOF and TCR beta sequencing to define a peripheral blood immune signature of response to PD-1 blockade in classical Hodgkin lymphoma.

Of note for this clone: The antigen it recognizes is unknown. No much larger clonotype is one base removed from it; base qualities were not supplied.

The CDR3 starts with the cysteine, ends with the phenylalanine, and has 16 residues. The DNA shown is the 48-base CDR3, in frame from base 1. The V and J ends are trimmed by 5 bases and 0 bases, leaving 17 bases between them. For CDR1 and CDR2, the germline V gene lists MDHEN and SYDVKM. The Qiagen DNeasy kit was used to extract genomic DNA from unsorted PBMCs and from the negatively selected CD4+ and CD8+ fractions. Amplification of TCR beta CDR3 regions was done by immunoSEQ multiplex PCR with primers that anneal to V and J segments. Amplification bias was minimized using a synthetic immune receptor repertoire, and residual bias was removed computationally after sequencing. The paper's processing steps were these. Custom Python scripts were used to quantify repertoire diversity as the Shannon entropy index. Unsorted, CD4+ and CD8+ repertoires were analyzed separately, except in combined analyses where CD4+ and CD8+ sequences were merged in silico. A clone was considered expanded if an increase in frequency of at least 2-fold after treatment relative to C1D1 was found, and a pseudocount of 0.5 was applied to clones undetected at baseline. Singleton clones were defined as clones with 0 or 1 copy at C1D1, and non-singleton clones were defined as clones with 2 or more copies. By matching protein sequences in sorted samples from the same patient, clones expanded in unsorted samples were annotated as CD4+, CD8+ or unknown. Wilcoxon tests were applied to paired samples to test diversity changes from C1D1 to C4D1. Imported from immuneACCESS, the table was reduced by TCRdb to in-frame sequences with V and J called. These copies leave out some clones; in studies compared against another copy, an unresolved V gene accounts for under half, and the cause of the remainder is not known. That table supplies the V and J calls and clone size; D and trimming were determined from the DNA. The sample yields about 96,000 clones; 85% to 95% were counted once. Clones ranked in the top ten supply just under 2% of the sample.

The time point label on this specimen signifies: cycle 4 day 1 (C4D1), after 5 to 7 weeks of nivolumab. Every trial patient had relapsed following autologous stem cell transplantation, and prior brentuximab vedotin exposure was what differed among cohorts A, B and C. The trial cohort included 55 to 60 patients with relapsed/refractory classical Hodgkin lymphoma, and each patient had a best overall response of complete response, partial response or progressive disease. Single-agent nivolumab was administered to trial patients in the multi-cohort phase II CheckMate 205 trial. An independent review committee assessed best overall response by applying the 2007 International Working Group response criteria. PBMCs from the trial were collected at three points: immediately before nivolumab initiation (C1D1), and during therapy at cycle 2 day 1 and cycle 4 day 1. Peripheral blood was collected in 8 mL Vacutainer Cell Preparation Tubes, from which PBMCs were isolated by centrifugation and then cryopreserved.

Broader findings and caveats from the paper: The study covered only a single clinical trial cohort, and the causes of the repertoire differences, possibly disease activity or prior therapy, were still not defined. Baseline TCR diversity was reported as lower in newly diagnosed patients than in healthy donors, and lower still in relapsed/refractory patients. Lower diversity was observed in patients in whom nivolumab was started less than 1 year after ASCT, and these patients were excluded from later analyses so that confounding by immune reconstitution would be avoided. Baseline diversity similar to that of newly diagnosed patients was observed in trial patients achieving complete response, whereas significantly lower diversity was observed in partial responders and progressors. By C4D1, a significant rise was seen in CD4+ TCR diversity but not in CD8+ TCR diversity (p=0.0027 vs p=0.16), and the rise was most apparent among complete responders (p=0.02).

Sequencing used peripheral blood mononuclear cells (PBMCs), obtained before the fourth cycle of nivolumab. The TCR comes from a human donor with classical Hodgkin lymphoma. In this chain, TRBV28 is recombined with TRBJ2-7; perhaps TRBD1 is the D gene, with 6 bases matching. CDR3 reads: CASSPRRGQLSYEQYF. In nucleotide form, the sequence is TGTGCCAGCAGTCCCCGTCGTGGACAGCTCTCCTACGAGCAGTACTTC. Reference TRBV28 and TRBJ2-7 genes cover what lies past the CDR3, so the full variable domain is DVKVTQSSRYLVKRTGEKVFLECVQDMDHENMFWYRQDPGLGLRLIYFSYDVKMKEKGDIPEGYSVSREKKERFSLILESASTNQTSMYLCASSPRRGQLSYEQYFGPGTRLTVT.